The rows below give T cell receptor beta chains drawn from one sample of a study of PD-1 blockade in mismatch repair-deficient tumors. Profiled with immunoSEQ multiplex PCR; TCRdb holds only in-frame clones, not every one. The sample lists about 63,000 clones, around 89% occurring once. The input for sequencing was peripheral blood, taken 52 weeks after starting pembrolizumab. The receptors come from an adult with mismatch repair-deficient cancer. The conserved cysteine and the conserved F or W are not part of the CDR3 here. Each record gives: J gene, clone size, V gene, CDR3 protein. Clone size is stated in some rows and not others, as once, few, many or a class when expanded.

TRBJ2-1,.,TRBV4-3,ASSQDAWNEQF
TRBJ2-5,once,TRBV29-1,SVDRGRGSQETQY
TRBJ2-5,.,TRBV11-1,ASSLQGFQETQY
TRBJ2-5,.,TRBV5-4,ASSLGGRAMETQY
TRBJ1-5,.,TRBV28,ASSLQGQPQH
TRBJ2-2,.,TRBV27,ASSLTRTGGHTGELF
TRBJ2-7,.,TRBV27,ASSLFPGAYEQY
TRBJ1-5,.,TRBV27,ASGAAQYQPQH
TRBJ1-2,.,TRBV19,AAAQIGNYGYT
.,once,TRBV9,ASSVEGSDEQY
TRBJ1-2,.,TRBV28,ASKSGFLSYT
TRBJ2-3,.,TRBV2,ASRSDRATTDTQY
TRBJ2-1,.,TRBV19,ASSGTYNEQF
TRBJ1-4,.,TRBV19,ASSQSGQGTIGLDEKLF
TRBJ2-3,.,TRBV7-9,ASSPPSTDTQY
TRBJ2-1,.,TRBV11-1,ASSFGLAGENEQF
TRBJ1-4,.,TRBV25-1,ASRENRDSKMDEKLF
TRBJ1-1,.,TRBV28,ASSKTGRGTEAF
TRBJ2-4,once,TRBV13,ASSLEAWLGKGAKNIQY
TRBJ2-7,once,TRBV19,ASSAATSGSREQY
TRBJ2-5,.,TRBV18,ASSPPPGEVGQETQY
TRBJ2-1,once,TRBV30,AWSGLGNEQF
TRBJ2-7,.,TRBV7-6,ASSLEPGSSYEQY
TRBJ2-7,.,TRBV7-8,ASSLATSGSYEQY
TRBJ1-1,once,TRBV2,ASMGRHRETEAF
TRBJ2-1,.,TRBV29-1,SVEYYNEQF
TRBJ2-1,.,TRBV28,ASSLRQGVYNEQF
TRBJ2-7,once,TRBV2,ASSDDRGTFYEQY
TRBJ1-1,.,TRBV6-4,ASRSRAGTNTEAF
TRBJ1-1,.,TRBV18,ASSPAGPGLATEAF
TRBJ2-3,.,TRBV9,ASSASTGSTDTQY
TRBJ2-3,.,TRBV9,ASSERPGPGVVDTQY
TRBJ1-2,.,TRBV19,ASTLRGGNYGYT
TRBJ2-7,.,TRBV2,ASRRLAEQY
TRBJ1-2,.,TRBV10-3,AISESGQGAIGGYT
TRBJ2-6,.,TRBV6-1,ASSEEDGSGANVLT
TRBJ1-3,once,TRBV5-6,ASSLTPPGGPSGNTIY
TRBJ2-1,.,TRBV11-2,ASSSRLAGGYNEQF
TRBJ2-3,.,TRBV4-3,ASSQDPPGSYTDTQY
TRBJ2-5,few,TRBV7-9,ASSLLETQY
TRBJ2-7,.,TRBV4-3,ASSLRDTAPYEQY
TRBJ1-5,.,TRBV28,ASSLTRFRGGNQPQH
TRBJ2-7,.,TRBV29-1,SDRDRNYEQY
TRBJ1-2,once,TRBV11-2,ASSFQTPSGEGSYGYT
TRBJ2-7,.,TRBV28,ASSFMMSSYEQY
TRBJ2-1,.,TRBV29-1,SVAGGSSYNEQF
TRBJ1-2,few,TRBV4-2,ASSQGKRGKE
TRBJ2-5,.,TRBV7-6,ASSLHQETQY
TRBJ1-5,.,TRBV27,ASSPTGRGNQPQH
TRBJ2-2,.,TRBV11-2,ASSPIAGANTGELF
TRBJ2-7,.,TRBV19,ASAAGTGAYEQY
TRBJ2-5,.,TRBV7-9,ASSPPPGETQY
TRBJ2-3,.,TRBV11-2,ASSSIPNLTDTQY
TRBJ2-1,.,TRBV13,ASSYGTSGNNEQF
TRBJ2-7,.,TRBV4-1,ASSQDEGSYEQY